This T cell receptor beta chain was identified in a study of OX40 agonist ivuxolimab in advanced cancers. Patients with autoimmune history or systemic immunosuppression were excluded. Broader study findings: Compared with others, partial responders at 0.1-3.0 mg/kg displayed clonal expansion among the lowest. Clones of CD4+ and CD8+ blood T cells grew by week 6 at doses of 0.1 to 3.0 mg/kg.

Repertoires were generated with immunoSEQ multiplex PCR, while TCRdb's copy carries only in-frame clones and drops some. The sample lists tens of thousands of clones; approximately 79% were seen once. Notes on this clone: The target antigen is unknown.

This CDR3 is 13 amino acids long. Germline V gene data show CDR1 as MNHNY and CDR2 as SVGAGI (reference sequence). V was pared by 6 bases and J by 1 base, with 9 bases between. The sample here was CD4+ or CD8+ T cells sorted from blood, taken in a trial of the OX40 agonist ivuxolimab. V usage is TRBV6-6 and J usage is TRBJ1-1; no clear D. The source of this sequence is an adult with an advanced solid tumor such as melanoma, head and neck, liver or kidney cancer. CDR3 protein: CASSNNENTEAFF. CDR3 DNA sequence: TGTGCCAGCAGCAACAACGAGAACACTGAAGCTTTCTTT.